This T cell receptor beta chain was captured in a study of blood T cells in healthy people across ages. Overall study findings and caveats: The fall in TCR beta diversity per million T cells was roughly linear with age.

The second PCR ran about 6 to 12 cycles with a sample-barcoded 5' primer and J-beta primers. TCRdb reprocessed the 5' RACE reads via MiXCR and lists one record per CDR3 protein. Among about 1 million distinct CDR3 sequences listed, approximately 25% were seen once. Worth noting for this clonotype: The antigen is unknown.

The CDR3 totals 17 residues. The V gene lost 0 bases and the J gene lost 0 bases, with 12 bases spanning the gap. Germline CDR1 MNHEY, CDR2 SVGEGT. Another study also made use of these data, one on T cells of mothers and their children. That paper states: Related mother and child pairs showed slightly greater overlap (not significant) than unrelated pairs did. Researchers found no T cell clones that were persistent and microchimeric.

The sequence was collected from a girl aged 2-15 years in good health. The chain combines TRBV6-2 or TRBV6-3 with TRBJ1-5, with D maybe TRBD1 (6 bases). Source material: blood. CDR3 amino acids: CASSYSGAGYSNQPQHF. CDR3 DNA sequence: TGTGCCAGCAGTTACTCGGGGGCTGGATATAGCAATCAGCCCCAGCATTTT.